These 14 T cell receptor beta chains came from one sample sequenced in a study of T-cell reconstitution after alpha-beta-depleted transplantation in children. TCRbeta library preparation incorporated unique molecular identifiers. TCRdb fed the PCR reads into MiXCR, producing one record per CDR3 protein. The sample comprises some 350,000 distinct CDR3 sequences, around 10% of which are singletons, and approximately 2.3% rests with the top ten. This specimen consisted of PBMCs from the stem cell graft donor, obtained from the stem cell graft. The origin of the receptors is a human donor who donated a stem cell graft to a child with acute lymphoblastic leukemia.

This clonotype appeared a few times. The V call is TRBV11-1, the J call TRBJ2-1; 9 positions agree with TRBD2. The CDR3 is made up of 18 amino acids. With V trimmed by 4 bases and J by 4 bases, 14 bases remained unmatched. Germline values: CDR1 SGHAT, CDR2 FQDESV (reference sequence). The CDR3 region is CASSSVLVSSGNYNEQFF. The CDR3 DNA sequence: TGTGCCAGCAGCTCGGTTCTGGTATCTAGCGGGAATTACAATGAGCAGTTCTTC.

This clonotype was detected many times. The rearrangement joins TRBV7-2 to TRBJ2-1; no clear D. Germline V CDR1 and CDR2: SGHTA, FQGNSA. Deletions cut 1 base from V and 12 bases from J, with 13 bases between. The CDR3 has 13 residues. The CDR3 DNA is TGTGCCAGCAGCTTAGACACCCAGCTGGGGCAGTTCTTC. Its translation: CASSLDTQLGQFF. The full variable domain, with the rest looked up from reference TRBV7-2 and TRBJ2-1, is GAGVSQSPSNKVTEKGKDVELRCDPISGHTALYWYRQSLGQGLEFLIYFQGNSAPDKSGLPSDRFSAERTGGSVSTLTIQRTQQEDSAVYLCASSLDTQLGQFFGPGTRLTVL.

This chain connects TRBV4-3 to TRBJ2-1; 9 bases agree with TRBD1. V shed 4 bases and J 4 bases; nucleotides not matched to a gene: 5. Germline CDR1 and CDR2: LGHNA and YSLEER. The CDR3 runs to 15 residues. CDR3 residues: CASSRRTGDYNEQFF. CDR3 bases: TGCGCCAGCAGCCGGAGGACAGGGGATTACAATGAGCAGTTCTTC.

This clonotype was detected only a few times. The chain joins TRBV9 to TRBJ2-7; D gene ambiguous. Between the trimmed V and J ends, which lost 0 bases and 2 bases, there was a span of 9 bases. This CDR3 has 14 amino acids. The germline V gene has CDR1 SGDLS and CDR2 YYNGEE. CDR3 amino acids: CASSVAGLPYEQYF. DNA for the CDR3: TGTGCCAGCAGCGTAGCCGGGCTGCCCTACGAGCAGTACTTC.

This chain uses TRBV10-3 with TRBJ2-1, with TRBD1 as a possible D gene (6 bases). Trimming took 3 bases from V and 0 from J, leaving 12 bases between them. This CDR3 contains 16 residues. Germline V lookup: CDR1 ENHRY, CDR2 SYGVKD. The CDR3 sequence: CAISERGGGSYNEQFF. As DNA, the CDR3 is TGTGCCATCAGTGAACGTGGGGGCGGCTCCTACAATGAGCAGTTCTTC.

This rearrangement joins TRBV20-1 to TRBJ2-1; TRBD2 matches 9 bases. This CDR3 is 17 amino acids long. Unmatched junction bases numbered 13, after V lost 4 bases and J lost 3 bases. Germline CDR1 is DFQATT and CDR2 is SNEGSKA (reference sequence). In DNA, the CDR3 is TGCAGTGCTAAAGGTCTAGCGGGATCTTTGGACTACAATGAGCAGTTCTTC. Translated, it gives CSAKGLAGSLDYNEQFF.

This clonotype has only a few counts. The rearrangement joins TRBV6-1 to TRBJ1-1; possible D gene TRBD1, 6 bases. CDR3 length: 15 amino acids. From germline, CDR1 is MNHNS and CDR2 SASEGT. With 3 bases removed from V and 1 base from J, the gap between germline ends came to 12 bases. The CDR3 sequence is CASSEHGQRNTEAFF. The DNA for the CDR3 is TGTGCCAGCAGTGAGCACGGACAGCGGAACACTGAAGCTTTCTTT.

The J gene is TRBJ1-5, the V gene TRBV7-9, with 10 bases aligning to TRBD1. The J segment lost 5 bases and the V segment lost 8 bases, leaving 6 bases of the junction unmatched. Per germline, CDR1 SEHNR and CDR2 FQNEAQ (reference sequence). The CDR3 spans 14 residues. The CDR3 coding sequence is TGTGCCAGCCGTGGGACAGGGGTCGATCAGCCCCAGCATTTT. Its protein is CASRGTGVDQPQHF.

This clonotype came up a few times. This chain joins TRBV12-3 or TRBV12-4 and TRBJ1-2; D is unclear. This CDR3 region has 12 residues. The V gene lost 6 bases and the J gene lost 8 bases, with 13 bases spanning the gap. The CDR3 reads CASRPTGSGYTF. The CDR3 nucleotides read TGTGCCAGCAGGCCAACTGGGTCGGGCTACACCTTC.

This clonotype was counted only a few times. The genes are TRBV27 and TRBJ2-7; 7 nucleotides agree with TRBD2. The CDR3 loop spans 15 amino acids. Germline loops: CDR1 MNHEY, CDR2 SMNVEV (reference sequence). V lost 6 bases, J lost 2 bases, and 10 bases stayed unmatched. The CDR3 coding sequence is TGTGCCAGCAGCCCGATCAGCGGGACTCCCTACGAGCAGTACTTC. Translating gives CASSPISGTPYEQYF.

The genes are TRBV7-2 and TRBJ2-4, with 9 bases lining up with TRBD2. Trimming removed 0 bases from V and 0 bases from J; junction bases left unmatched: 3. Germline lookup yields CDR1 SGHTA and CDR2 FQGNSA. The CDR3 runs 17 residues. The CDR3: CASSLAGLALAKNIQYF. In DNA form, the CDR3 reads TGTGCCAGCAGCTTAGCGGGACTAGCCCTAGCCAAAAACATTCAGTACTTC. The full variable domain, in which reference TRBV7-2 and TRBJ2-4 provide the parts outside the CDR3, is GAGVSQSPSNKVTEKGKDVELRCDPISGHTALYWYRQSLGQGLEFLIYFQGNSAPDKSGLPSDRFSAERTGGSVSTLTIQRTQQEDSAVYLCASSLAGLALAKNIQYFGAGTRLSVL.

The V and J genes are TRBV29-1 and TRBJ2-2; TRBD2 aligns across 8 bases. V was clipped by 4 bases and J by 1 base; unmatched bases: 5. Germline values: CDR1 SQVTM, CDR2 ANQGSEA. There are 15 residues in the CDR3. As DNA, the CDR3 is TGCAGCGTTGCATCTAGCGGGTGGAACACCGGGGAGCTGTTTTTT. Translation: CSVASSGWNTGELFF.

The V call is TRBV29-1, the J call TRBJ2-1; TRBD1 matches 7 bases. The V gene end was trimmed by 7 bases and the J gene end by 2 bases; junction bases not matched to a gene: 2. This CDR3 spans 12 amino acids. Germline V gives CDR1 SQVTM, CDR2 ANQGSEA. DNA of the CDR3: TGCAGCGCTGGACAGGCCTACAATGAGCAGTTCTTC. This gives the protein CSAGQAYNEQFF.

This clonotype was detected only a few times. The chain has TRBV20-1 and TRBJ2-3; D gene uncertain. CDR3 length: 13 residues. Trimming stripped 6 bases from V and 4 bases from J, with 14 bases between. Germline loops: CDR1 DFQATT, CDR2 SNEGSKA (reference sequence). The DNA of the CDR3 is TGCAGTGCCCAACAACGCAGTCCAGATACGCAGTATTTT. Protein product: CSAQQRSPDTQYF.